This T cell receptor (beta chain) is drawn from a study of T cells after posttransplantation cyclophosphamide. Study findings and constraints: TRB clonality was highly associated with recipient CMV seropositivity and reactivation.

Clones were read by immunoSEQ multiplex PCR, and TCRdb kept only the in-frame ones, dropping some. Observed in the sample are approximately 39,000 clones, none of them singletons. V gave up 0 bases and J gave up 1 base; unmatched junction bases: 5. Germline-derived CDR1 and CDR2 are MGHRA and YSYEKL. The CDR3 has 19 residues. There are a few counts of this clone. As yet, its antigen is unknown. The TCR was taken from a girl between 5 and 17 years old in good health, CMV-negative, and a related stem cell transplant donor. Sequenced: PBMCs. V and J are TRBV4-1 and TRBJ2-5; TRBD2 matches 16 bases. Here the CDR3 reads CASSQEAGLAGGAQETQYF. CDR3 in DNA: TGCGCCAGCAGCCAAGAAGCGGGACTAGCGGGGGGGGCCCAAGAGACCCAGTACTTC.